Listed below are T cell receptor beta chains from one sample, sequenced in a study of T cell responses to AZD1222 COVID-19 vaccine. Libraries were prepared by immunoSEQ multiplex PCR; TCRdb keeps only in-frame clonotypes and omits some of them. The sample records fewer than 85,000 clones, roughly 85% being singletons. The material was peripheral blood, obtained 28 days after the second AZD1222 dose. These TCRs come from an adult who received the AZD1222 COVID-19 vaccine. Each CDR3 is given with its conserved first and last residue. Each record gives: clone size, J gene, V gene, D gene, CDR3 DNA, CDR3 protein. A D gene is named only where the DNA matches it firmly. Size is omitted from some rows. Given values are once, few, many or a class for expanded clones.

NA	TRBJ1-1	TRBV5-4	NA	TGTGCCAGCAGCTTGGGGAGCCCGAACACTGAAGCTTTCTTT	CASSLGSPNTEAFF
NA	TRBJ2-1	TRBV6-4	TRBD2	TGTGCCAGCAGTGAGGGGACTAGCGGGAGAAATCCCTCCTACAATGAGCAGTTCTTC	CASSEGTSGRNPSYNEQFF
NA	TRBJ1-4	TRBV5-1	TRBD1	TGCGCCAGCAGCTTAACAGGGGGGGAAGAAAAACTGTTTTTT	CASSLTGGEEKLFF
once	TRBJ1-3	TRBV18	NA	TGTGCCAGCTCACCGGGTACAGGTTCGGGAATCGGAAACACCATATATTTT	CASSPGTGSGIGNTIYF
NA	TRBJ2-1	TRBV19	TRBD2	TGTGCCAGTAGTATGGCTGAAAGCGGGATTGAGCAGTTCTTC	CASSMAESGIEQFF
NA	TRBJ2-2	TRBV9	NA	TGTGCCAGCAGCGTAGGTCCAGGGGCCGGGGAGCTGTTTTTT	CASSVGPGAGELFF
NA	TRBJ2-4	TRBV10-3	TRBD2	TGTGCCATCAGTGAGGAATGGACTAGCGGGAGAGGTTACGAAAACATTCAGTACTTC	CAISEEWTSGRGYENIQYF
NA	TRBJ2-1	TRBV3-1/TRBV3-2	TRBD2	TGTGCCAGCAGCCAAGAGGGACTAGGGACCAATGAGCAGTTCTTC	CASSQEGLGTNEQFF
NA	TRBJ2-2	TRBV18	NA	TGTGCCAGCTCACCGGAGACCGGGGAGCTGTTTTTT	CASSPETGELFF
NA	TRBJ2-7	TRBV19	TRBD1	TGTGCCAGTAGTATACGCCTAGGGACAGGGGCGGAAGAGCAGTACTTC	CASSIRLGTGAEEQYF
NA	TRBJ2-2	TRBV3-1/TRBV3-2	NA	TGTGCCAGCAGCCAGATGGGGATCACCGGGGAGCTGTTTTTT	CASSQMGITGELFF
NA	TRBJ2-1	TRBV19	TRBD2	TGTGCCAGTAGTACCCCGGGACTAGCGGTAGACAATGAGCAGTTCTTC	CASSTPGLAVDNEQFF
NA	TRBJ2-5	TRBV11-2	NA	TGTGCCAGCAGCTTTTTAGGGTTTACCGAGACCCAGTACTTC	CASSFLGFTETQYF
NA	TRBJ1-5	TRBV29-1	TRBD1	TGCAGCGTTGGACAGGGGAATGAGCCCCAGCATTTT	CSVGQGNEPQHF
NA	TRBJ1-4	TRBV2	NA	TGTGCCAGCGGGCAGCGGACTAATGAAAAACTGTTTTTT	CASGQRTNEKLFF
few	TRBJ2-7	TRBV6-6	TRBD1	TGTGCCAGCAGTCAAAATGACAGGGGGAATTCGTACGAGCAGTACTTC	CASSQNDRGNSYEQYF
NA	TRBJ2-3	TRBV7-9	NA	TGTGCCAGCAGCTTGCGAGGCGGTTTCACAGATACGCAGTATTTT	CASSLRGGFTDTQYF
NA	TRBJ1-5	TRBV6-4	NA	TGTGCCAGCAGGGCCCTTGGAGAGCCCCAGCATTTT	CASRALGEPQHF
NA	TRBJ2-5	TRBV9	NA	TGTGCCAGCAGCGTAACCGTCTCGGGTGGGGAGACCCAGTACTTC	CASSVTVSGGETQYF
NA	TRBJ2-3	TRBV29-1	NA	TGCAGCGTTCCCAAGGACAGCCTCACAGATACGCAGTATTTT	CSVPKDSLTDTQYF
NA	TRBJ2-1	TRBV12-5	TRBD2	TGTGCTAGTGGCCCTAGCGGGAGCAATGAGCAGTTCTTC	CASGPSGSNEQFF
NA	TRBJ1-2	TRBV10-2	NA	TGCGCCAGCAGTGATCATCAGGCGTATCCACCCTATGGCTACACCTTC	CASSDHQAYPPYGYTF
NA	TRBJ2-3	TRBV7-9	NA	TGTGCCAGCAGTTCACAGGGACCCCCAGATACGCAGTATTTT	CASSSQGPPDTQYF
NA	TRBJ1-1	TRBV5-1	NA	TGCGCCAGCAGCCCCGGGACTGGGGGCACTGAAGCTTTCTTT	CASSPGTGGTEAFF
NA	TRBJ2-7	TRBV10-3	TRBD1	TGTGCCATCAGCTCACAGGGGGCGTACGAGCAGTACTTC	CAISSQGAYEQYF
once	TRBJ2-7	TRBV14	TRBD1	TGTGCCAGCAGCCAAGGGACAGGGAGCGAGCAGTACTTC	CASSQGTGSEQYF
once	TRBJ2-2	TRBV7-2	TRBD2	TGTGCCAGCAGCTCTTCGCGACTAGCGGATAACACCGGGGAGCTGTTTTTT	CASSSSRLADNTGELFF
NA	TRBJ1-1	TRBV6-2/TRBV6-3	TRBD1	TGTGCCAGCAGTTACTCCCCTGGACAGGGTGGGACTGAAGCTTTCTTT	CASSYSPGQGGTEAFF
NA	TRBJ1-2	TRBV19	NA	TGTGCCAGTAGTACCAGTGAGTTGGGCTACACCTTC	CASSTSELGYTF
NA	TRBJ1-2	TRBV18	NA	TGTGCCAGCTCACCAAAGGCACCAGGCGGGGCTTTGAACTATGGCTACACCTTC	CASSPKAPGGALNYGYTF
once	TRBJ2-7	TRBV5-1	TRBD2	TGCGCCAGCAGCATCAAACTAGCGGGGAGCTCCTACGAGCAGTACTTC	CASSIKLAGSSYEQYF
NA	TRBJ1-4	TRBV11-2	NA	TGTGCCAGCAGCCCCGGGGGAGGGGGAAAACTGTTTTTT	CASSPGGGGKLFF
NA	TRBJ2-2	TRBV14	NA	TGTGCCAGCAGACGAGGGAACACCGGGGAGCTGTTTTTT	CASRRGNTGELFF
NA	TRBJ1-1	TRBV4-2	NA	TGTGCCAGCAGCGAGGGTATTACGAACACTGAAGCTTTCTTT	CASSEGITNTEAFF
NA	TRBJ1-1	TRBV30	NA	TGTGCCTGGAGTGTAATTAGGATGCCCACTGAAGCTTTCTTT	CAWSVIRMPTEAFF
NA	TRBJ1-2	TRBV29-1	NA	TGCAGCGTTGAAGATCTTGAGGGCTACACCTTC	CSVEDLEGYTF
NA	TRBJ1-1	TRBV4-2	NA	TGTGCCAGCAGCCGGAGGGGGGGTGAGATCACTGAAGCTTTCTTT	CASSRRGGEITEAFF
NA	TRBJ1-1	TRBV7-2	NA	TGTGCCAGCAGCTTAAGACAGCAGAACACTGAAGCTTTCTTT	CASSLRQQNTEAFF
few	TRBJ2-1	TRBV24-1	NA	TGTGCCACCAGTGACAGGGGGGGCTCCTACAATGAGCAGTTCTTC	CATSDRGGSYNEQFF
NA	TRBJ1-4	TRBV6-1	NA	TGTGCCAGCAGTGAAGAATGGTTGGGGCAGGCAACTAATGAAAAACTGTTTTTT	CASSEEWLGQATNEKLFF
NA	TRBJ1-1	TRBV5-1	TRBD1	TGCGCCAGCAGCTTGGACCTGGCTGGTGACAGGGTTACTGAAGCTTTCTTT	CASSLDLAGDRVTEAFF
once	TRBJ2-7	TRBV6-4	NA	TGTGCCAGCAGTCAGGGTGGCCTACCCTACGAGCAGTACTTC	CASSQGGLPYEQYF
NA	TRBJ2-6	TRBV4-3	NA	TGCGCCAGCAGCCAAGAAGTAAGGGCTAACTCTGGGGCCAACGTCCTGACTTTC	CASSQEVRANSGANVLTF